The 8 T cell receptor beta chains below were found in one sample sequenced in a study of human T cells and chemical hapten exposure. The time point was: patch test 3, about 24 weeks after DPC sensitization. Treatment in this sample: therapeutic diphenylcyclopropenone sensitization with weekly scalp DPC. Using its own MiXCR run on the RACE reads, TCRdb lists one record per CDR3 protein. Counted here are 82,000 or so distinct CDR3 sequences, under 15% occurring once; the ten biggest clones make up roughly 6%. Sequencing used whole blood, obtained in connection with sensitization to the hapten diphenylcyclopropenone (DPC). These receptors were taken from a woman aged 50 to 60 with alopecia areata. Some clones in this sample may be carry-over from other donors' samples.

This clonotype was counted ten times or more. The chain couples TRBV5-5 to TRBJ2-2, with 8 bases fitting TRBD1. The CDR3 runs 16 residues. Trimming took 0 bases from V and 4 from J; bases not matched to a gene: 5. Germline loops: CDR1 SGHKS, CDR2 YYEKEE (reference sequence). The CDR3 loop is CASSLAGGAGTGELFF. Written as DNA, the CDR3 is TGTGCCAGCAGCTTGGCAGGGGGCGCGGGCACCGGGGAGCTGTTTTTT.

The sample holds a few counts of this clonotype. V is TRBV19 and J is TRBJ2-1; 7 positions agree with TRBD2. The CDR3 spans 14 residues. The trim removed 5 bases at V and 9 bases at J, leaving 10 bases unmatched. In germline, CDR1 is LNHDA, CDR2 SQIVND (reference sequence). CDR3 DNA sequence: TGTGCCAGTAGTCCATCGGGGGGTCGGGGTGAGCAGTTCTTC. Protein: CASSPSGGRGEQFF.

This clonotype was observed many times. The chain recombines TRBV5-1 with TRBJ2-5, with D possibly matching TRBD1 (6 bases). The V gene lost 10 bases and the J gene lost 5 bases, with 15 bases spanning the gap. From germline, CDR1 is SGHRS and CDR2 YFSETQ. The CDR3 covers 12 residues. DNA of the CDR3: TGCGCCGGGACCAGGGGCCGGGAGACCCAGTACTTC. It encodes CAGTRGRETQYF.

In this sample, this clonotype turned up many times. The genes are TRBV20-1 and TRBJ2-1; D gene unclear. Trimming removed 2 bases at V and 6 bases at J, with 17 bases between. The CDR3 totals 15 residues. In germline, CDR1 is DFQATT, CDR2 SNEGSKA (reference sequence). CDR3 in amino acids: CSARPNRVPSNEQFF. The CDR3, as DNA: TGCAGTGCTAGACCCAATCGCGTACCCTCCAATGAGCAGTTCTTC.

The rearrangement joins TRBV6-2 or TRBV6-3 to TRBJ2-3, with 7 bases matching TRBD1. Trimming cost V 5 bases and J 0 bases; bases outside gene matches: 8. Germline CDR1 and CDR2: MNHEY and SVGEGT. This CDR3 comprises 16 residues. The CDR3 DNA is TGTGCCAGCAGTAAGCCGGACAGGCCGAGCACAGATACGCAGTATTTT. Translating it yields CASSKPDRPSTDTQYF.

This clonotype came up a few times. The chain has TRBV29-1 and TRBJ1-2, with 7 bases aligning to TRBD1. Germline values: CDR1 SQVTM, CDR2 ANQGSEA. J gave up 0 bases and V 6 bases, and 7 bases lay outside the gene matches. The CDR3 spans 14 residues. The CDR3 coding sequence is TGCAGCGTCGGGGGGACAGTTACTAACTATGGCTACACCTTC. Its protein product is CSVGGTVTNYGYTF. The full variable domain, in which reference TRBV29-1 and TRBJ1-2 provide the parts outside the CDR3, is SAVISQKPSRDICQRGTSLTIQCQVDSQVTMMFWYRQQPGQSLTLIATANQGSEATYESGFVIDKFPISRPNLTFSTLTVSNMSPEDSSIYLCSVGGTVTNYGYTFGSGTRLTVV.

This chain's CDR3 is CASSLVPTPGELFF. For the CDR3, the DNA is TGTGCCAGCAGTTTAGTTCCCACACCCGGGGAGCTGTTTTTT. The V call is TRBV12-3 or TRBV12-4, the J call TRBJ2-2; D unclear. The CDR3 is made up of 14 amino acids. V lost 1 base and J lost 6, with 9 bases in between.

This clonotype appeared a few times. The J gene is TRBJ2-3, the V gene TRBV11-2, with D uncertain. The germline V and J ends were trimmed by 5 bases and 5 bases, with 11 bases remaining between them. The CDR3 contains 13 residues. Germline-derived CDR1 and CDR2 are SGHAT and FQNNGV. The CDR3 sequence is CASSTVWGDTQYF. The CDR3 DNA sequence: TGTGCCAGCAGCACAGTATGGGGAGATACGCAGTATTTT.